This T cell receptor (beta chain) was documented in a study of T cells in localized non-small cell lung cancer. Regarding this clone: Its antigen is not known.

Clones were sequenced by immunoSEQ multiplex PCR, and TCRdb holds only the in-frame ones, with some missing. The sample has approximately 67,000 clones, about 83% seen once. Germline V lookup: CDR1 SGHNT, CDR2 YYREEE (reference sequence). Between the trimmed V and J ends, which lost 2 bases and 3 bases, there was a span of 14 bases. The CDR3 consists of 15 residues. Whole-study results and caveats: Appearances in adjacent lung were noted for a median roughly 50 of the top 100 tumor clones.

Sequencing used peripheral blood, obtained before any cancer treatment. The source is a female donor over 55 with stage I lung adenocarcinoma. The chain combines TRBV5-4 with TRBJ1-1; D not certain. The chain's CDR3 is CASSLGGSDHTEAFF. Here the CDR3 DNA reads TGTGCCAGCAGCTTAGGAGGTTCAGACCACACTGAAGCTTTCTTT.